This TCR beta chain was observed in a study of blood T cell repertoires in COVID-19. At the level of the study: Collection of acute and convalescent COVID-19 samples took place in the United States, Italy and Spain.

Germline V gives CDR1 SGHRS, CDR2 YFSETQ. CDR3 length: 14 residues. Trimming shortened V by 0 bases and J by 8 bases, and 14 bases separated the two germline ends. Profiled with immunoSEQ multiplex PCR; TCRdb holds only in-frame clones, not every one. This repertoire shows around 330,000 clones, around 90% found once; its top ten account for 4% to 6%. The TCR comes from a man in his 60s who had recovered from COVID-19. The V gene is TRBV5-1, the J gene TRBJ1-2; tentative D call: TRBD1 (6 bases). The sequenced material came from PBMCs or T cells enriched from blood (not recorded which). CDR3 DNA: TGCGCCAGCAGCTTGGGAGGACAGCCGGGAGGCTACACCTTC. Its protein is CASSLGGQPGGYTF.